This T cell receptor (beta chain) was obtained from a study of T cell repertoires in cytomegalovirus infection. About the study: It can be stated that public TCR beta signatures indicated CMV infection as well as a matching HLA type.

This clonotype appeared a few times. Its antigen is unknown. TCRdb itself ran the reads through MiXCR, one entry per CDR3 protein. The data contain 250,000 to 350,000 distinct CDR3 sequences, more than 20% of them singletons. Regarding the study as a whole: CMV carriers with the relevant HLA were identified by cumulative public TCR beta family frequency. Ex vivo, HLA-C-restricted CMV-specific TCR beta clonotypes prevailed over the rest of the response.

V gave up 2 bases and J gave up 1 base, with 8 bases separating them. The CDR3 is 14 amino acids. Germline V gives CDR1 MGHRA, CDR2 YSYEKL. The TCR comes from a human donor in good health (CMV status not recorded). Some clones in this sample may be carry-over from other donors' samples. The sample consisted of PBMCs. The chain has TRBV4-1 and TRBJ1-1; D gene uncertain. DNA of the CDR3: TGCGCCAGCAGCCAACGCACATCGAACACTGAAGCTTTCTTT. Translated: CASSQRTSNTEAFF.